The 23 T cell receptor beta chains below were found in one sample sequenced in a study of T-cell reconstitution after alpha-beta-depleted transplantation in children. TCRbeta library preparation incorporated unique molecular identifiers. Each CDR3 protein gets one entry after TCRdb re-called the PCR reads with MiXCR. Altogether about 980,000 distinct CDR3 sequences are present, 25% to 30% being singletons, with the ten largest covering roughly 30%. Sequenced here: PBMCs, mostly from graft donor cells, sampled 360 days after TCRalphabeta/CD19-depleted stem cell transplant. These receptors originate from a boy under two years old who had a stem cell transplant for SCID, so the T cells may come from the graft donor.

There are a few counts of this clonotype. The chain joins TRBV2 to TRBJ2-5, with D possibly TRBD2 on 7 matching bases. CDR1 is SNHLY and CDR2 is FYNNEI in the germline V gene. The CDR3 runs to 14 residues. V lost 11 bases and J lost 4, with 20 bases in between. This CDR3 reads CASLRGGARETQYF. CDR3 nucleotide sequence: TGTGCCTCCCTTAGGGGGGGGGCGAGAGAGACCCAGTACTTC.

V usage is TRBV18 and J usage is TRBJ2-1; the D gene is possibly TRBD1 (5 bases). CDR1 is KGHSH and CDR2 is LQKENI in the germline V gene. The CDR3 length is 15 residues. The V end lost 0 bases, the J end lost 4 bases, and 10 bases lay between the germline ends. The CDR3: CASSPPPPGYNEQFF. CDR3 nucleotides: TGTGCCAGCTCACCACCGCCTCCAGGGTACAATGAGCAGTTCTTC.

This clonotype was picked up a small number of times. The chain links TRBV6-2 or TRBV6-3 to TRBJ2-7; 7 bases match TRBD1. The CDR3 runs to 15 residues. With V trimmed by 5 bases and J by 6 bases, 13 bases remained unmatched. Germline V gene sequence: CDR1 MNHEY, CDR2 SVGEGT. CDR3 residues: CASSPSTGASPEQYF. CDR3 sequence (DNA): TGTGCCAGCAGTCCCTCTACAGGGGCCAGTCCCGAGCAGTACTTC.

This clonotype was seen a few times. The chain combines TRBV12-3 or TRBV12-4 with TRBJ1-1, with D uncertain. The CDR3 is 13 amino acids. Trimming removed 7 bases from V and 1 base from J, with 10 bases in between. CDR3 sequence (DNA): TGTGCCAGCACCCGATCTCCGAACACTGAAGCTTTCTTT. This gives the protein CASTRSPNTEAFF.

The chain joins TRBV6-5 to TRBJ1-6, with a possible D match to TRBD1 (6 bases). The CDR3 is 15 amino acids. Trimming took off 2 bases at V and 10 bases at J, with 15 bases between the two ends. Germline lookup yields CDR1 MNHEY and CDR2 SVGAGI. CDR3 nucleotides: TGTGCCAGCAGTTACCAATCTACAGGGTACTCACCCCTCCACTTT. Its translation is CASSYQSTGYSPLHF.

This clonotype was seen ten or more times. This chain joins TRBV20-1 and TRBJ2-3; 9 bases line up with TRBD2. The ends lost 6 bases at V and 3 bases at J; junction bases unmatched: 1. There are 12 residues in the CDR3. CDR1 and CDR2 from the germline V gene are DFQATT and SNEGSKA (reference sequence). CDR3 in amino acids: CSAAGGTDTQYF. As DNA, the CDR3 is TGCAGTGCCGCGGGGGGGACAGATACGCAGTATTTT.

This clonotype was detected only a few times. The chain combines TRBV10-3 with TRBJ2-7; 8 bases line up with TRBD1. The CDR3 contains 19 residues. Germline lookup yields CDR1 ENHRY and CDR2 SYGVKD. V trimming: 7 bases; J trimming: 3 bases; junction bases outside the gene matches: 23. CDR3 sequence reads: CAITHVSGQVPYSHYEQYF. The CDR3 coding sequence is TGTGCCATCACGCATGTCTCGGGACAGGTCCCATATTCACACTACGAGCAGTACTTC.

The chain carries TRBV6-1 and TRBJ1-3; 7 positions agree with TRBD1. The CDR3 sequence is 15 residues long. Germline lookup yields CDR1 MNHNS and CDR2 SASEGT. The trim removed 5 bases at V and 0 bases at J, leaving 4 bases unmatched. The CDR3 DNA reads TGTGCCAGCAGTCTGACAGGGAGCTCTGGAAACACCATATATTTT. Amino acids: CASSLTGSSGNTIYF.

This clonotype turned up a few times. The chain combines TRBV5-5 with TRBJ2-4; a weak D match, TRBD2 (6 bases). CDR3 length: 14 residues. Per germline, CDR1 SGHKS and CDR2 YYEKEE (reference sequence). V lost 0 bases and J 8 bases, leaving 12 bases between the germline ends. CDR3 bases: TGTGCCAGCAGCTTGGCCGGGAGCGCGGACATTCAGTACTTC. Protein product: CASSLAGSADIQYF. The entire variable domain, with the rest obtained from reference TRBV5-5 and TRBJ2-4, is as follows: DAGVTQSPTHLIKTRGQQVTLRCSPISGHKSVSWYQQVLGQGPQFIFQYYEKEERGRGNFPDRFSARQFPNYSSELNVNALLLGDSALYLCASSLAGSADIQYFGAGTRLSVL.

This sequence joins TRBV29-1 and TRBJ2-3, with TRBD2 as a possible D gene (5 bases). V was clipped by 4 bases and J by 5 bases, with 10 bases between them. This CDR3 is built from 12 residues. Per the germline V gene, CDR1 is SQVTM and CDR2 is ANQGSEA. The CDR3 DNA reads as TGCAGCGTTGGGAGGTCCAGAGATACGCAGTATTTT. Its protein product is CSVGRSRDTQYF.

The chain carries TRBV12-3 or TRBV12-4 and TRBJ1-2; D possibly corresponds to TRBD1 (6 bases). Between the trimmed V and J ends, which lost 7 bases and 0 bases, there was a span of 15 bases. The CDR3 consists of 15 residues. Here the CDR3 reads CASNAGALANYGYTF. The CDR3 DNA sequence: TGTGCCAGCAATGCGGGGGCTTTAGCTAACTATGGCTACACCTTC.

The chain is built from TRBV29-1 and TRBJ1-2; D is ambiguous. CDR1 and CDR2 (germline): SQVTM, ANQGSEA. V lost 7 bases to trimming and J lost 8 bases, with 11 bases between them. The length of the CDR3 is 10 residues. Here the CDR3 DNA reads TGCAGCGCCTGGACTGGGGGCTACACCTTC. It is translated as CSAWTGGYTF.

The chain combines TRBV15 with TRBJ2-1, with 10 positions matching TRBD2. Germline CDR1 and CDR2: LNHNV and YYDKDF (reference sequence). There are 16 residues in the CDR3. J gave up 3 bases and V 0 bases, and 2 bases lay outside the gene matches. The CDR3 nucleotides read TGTGCCACCAGCAGAGATCTAGCGGGGGACTACAATGAGCAGTTCTTC. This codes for CATSRDLAGDYNEQFF.

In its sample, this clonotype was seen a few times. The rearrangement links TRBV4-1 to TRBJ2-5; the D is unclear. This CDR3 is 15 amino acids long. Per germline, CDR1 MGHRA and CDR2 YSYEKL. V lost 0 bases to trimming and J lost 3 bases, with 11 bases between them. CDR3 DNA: TGCGCCAGCAGCCAAGAGTGGCGAGAGGAAGAGACCCAGTACTTC. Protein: CASSQEWREEETQYF.

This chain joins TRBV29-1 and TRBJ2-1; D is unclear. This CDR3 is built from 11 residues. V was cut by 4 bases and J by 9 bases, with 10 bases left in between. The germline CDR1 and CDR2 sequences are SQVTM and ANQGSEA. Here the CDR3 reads CSVVVESEQFF. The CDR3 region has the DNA TGCAGCGTTGTGGTTGAGTCTGAGCAGTTCTTC.

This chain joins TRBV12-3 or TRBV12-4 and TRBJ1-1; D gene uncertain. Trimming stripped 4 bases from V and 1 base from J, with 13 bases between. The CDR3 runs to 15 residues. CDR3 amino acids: CASSYFLMGNTEAFF. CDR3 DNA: TGTGCCAGCAGTTACTTCTTGATGGGGAACACTGAAGCTTTCTTT.

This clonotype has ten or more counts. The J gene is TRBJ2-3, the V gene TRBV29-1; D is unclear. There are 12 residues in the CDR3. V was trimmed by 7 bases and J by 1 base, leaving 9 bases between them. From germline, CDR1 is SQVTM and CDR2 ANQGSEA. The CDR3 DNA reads TGCAGCGGAGCTGGGGGCACAGATACGCAGTATTTT. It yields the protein CSGAGGTDTQYF.

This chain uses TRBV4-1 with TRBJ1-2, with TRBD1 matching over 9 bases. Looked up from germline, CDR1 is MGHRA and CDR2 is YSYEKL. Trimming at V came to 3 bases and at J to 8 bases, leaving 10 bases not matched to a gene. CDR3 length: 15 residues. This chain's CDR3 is CASSQVTGGSGGYTF. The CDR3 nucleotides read TGCGCCAGCAGCCAGGTTACAGGGGGCTCCGGGGGCTACACCTTC.

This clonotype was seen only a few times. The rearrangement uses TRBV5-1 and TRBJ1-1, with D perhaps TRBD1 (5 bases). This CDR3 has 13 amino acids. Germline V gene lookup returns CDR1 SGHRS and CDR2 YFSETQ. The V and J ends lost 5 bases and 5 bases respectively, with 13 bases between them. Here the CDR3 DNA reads TGCGCCAGCAGAGGGGCGAGGGAAACTGAAGCTTTCTTT. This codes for CASRGARETEAFF.

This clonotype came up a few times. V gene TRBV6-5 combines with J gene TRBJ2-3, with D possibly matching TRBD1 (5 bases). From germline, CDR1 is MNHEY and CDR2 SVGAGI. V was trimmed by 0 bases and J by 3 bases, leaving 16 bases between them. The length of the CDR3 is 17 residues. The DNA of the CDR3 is TGTGCCAGCAGTTACTCGAACCAGGGAAGGGTAACAGATACGCAGTATTTT. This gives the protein CASSYSNQGRVTDTQYF.

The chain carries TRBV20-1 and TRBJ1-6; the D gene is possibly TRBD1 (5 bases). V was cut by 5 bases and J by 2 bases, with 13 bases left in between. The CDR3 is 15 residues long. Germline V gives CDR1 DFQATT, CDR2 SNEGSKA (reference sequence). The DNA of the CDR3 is TGCAGTGCTTTCAAAGGGACGGCCTATAATTCACCCCTCCACTTT. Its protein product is CSAFKGTAYNSPLHF.

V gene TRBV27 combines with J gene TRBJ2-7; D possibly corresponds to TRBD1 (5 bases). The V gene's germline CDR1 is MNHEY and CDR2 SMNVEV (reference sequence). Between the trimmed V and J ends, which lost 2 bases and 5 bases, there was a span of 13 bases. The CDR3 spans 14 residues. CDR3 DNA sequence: TGTGCCAGCAGTTTACGAGGCAGGGTCCACGAGCAGTACTTC. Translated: CASSLRGRVHEQYF.

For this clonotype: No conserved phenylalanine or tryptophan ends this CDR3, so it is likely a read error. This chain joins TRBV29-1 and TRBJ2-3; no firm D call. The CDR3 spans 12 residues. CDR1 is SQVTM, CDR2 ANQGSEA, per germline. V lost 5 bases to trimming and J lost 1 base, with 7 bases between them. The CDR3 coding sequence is TGCAGCGTTCTGGTCCGCACAGATACGCAGTATTAT. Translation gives CSVLVRTDTQYY.